This entry lists 24 T cell receptor beta chains sequenced from one sample in a study of early T cells in non-severe SARS-CoV-2 infection. TCRdb independently ran MiXCR on the 5' RACE reads; one entry per CDR3 protein. The table records fewer than 35,000 distinct CDR3 sequences, about 5.3% of them present only once. Source material: whole blood. These receptors originate from an adult who was a healthcare worker with PCR-confirmed SARS-CoV-2 infection or an uninfected control (not recorded which).

V usage is TRBV6-6 and J usage is TRBJ1-5; a possible D gene is TRBD1 (5 bases). The CDR3 runs to 14 residues. CDR1 and CDR2 (germline): MNHNY, SVGAGI (reference sequence). V was clipped by 4 bases and J by 2 bases, with 9 bases between them. The CDR3 loop is CASSFREGNQPQHF. In DNA, the CDR3 is TGTGCCAGCAGTTTCAGGGAAGGCAATCAGCCCCAGCATTTT.

In its sample, this clonotype was seen many times. The V call is TRBV29-1, the J call TRBJ2-3, with no clear D. CDR1 is SQVTM and CDR2 is ANQGSEA in the germline V gene. There are 14 residues in the CDR3. V shed 3 bases and J shed 0 bases, with 10 bases lying between them. This chain's CDR3 is CSVEKGWSTDTQYF. CDR3 bases: TGCAGCGTTGAGAAAGGGTGGAGCACAGATACGCAGTATTTT.

This clonotype was seen repeatedly, ten times or more. The chain uses TRBV7-6 and TRBJ2-3; D remains ambiguous. Trimming left V 4 bases short and J 5 bases short, with 10 bases between. Per the germline V gene, CDR1 is SGHVS and CDR2 is FNYEAQ. The CDR3 is made up of 13 amino acids. CDR3 nucleotides: TGTGCCAGCAGCTCCAAAGTAGTAGATACGCAGTATTTT. The encoded protein is CASSSKVVDTQYF.

The V call is TRBV10-3, the J call TRBJ1-6, with D unresolved. V shed 2 bases and J shed 6 bases, with 14 bases lying between them. This CDR3 has 16 residues. CDR1 is ENHRY, CDR2 SYGVKD, per germline. CDR3 bases: TGTGCCATCAGTGAGACCCGTCTCGGGAGTAATTCACCCCTCCACTTT. It encodes CAISETRLGSNSPLHF.

This clonotype has more than one count but fewer than ten. J is TRBJ2-3 and V is TRBV12-3 or TRBV12-4; 9 bases are a match to TRBD2. This CDR3 is built from 13 residues. Unmatched junction bases numbered 4, after V lost 8 bases and J lost 4 bases. CDR3 nucleotides: TGTGCCAGCGGACGGACTAGCGCAGATACGCAGTATTTT. Translation gives CASGRTSADTQYF.

The V gene is TRBV20-1, the J gene TRBJ2-5; D is perhaps TRBD2 (6 bases). In germline, CDR1 is DFQATT, CDR2 SNEGSKA (reference sequence). The CDR3 is 14 amino acids. V lost 5 bases and J 4 bases, leaving 17 bases between the germline ends. This CDR3 is CSAEPGAGGETQYF. CDR3 DNA: TGCAGTGCTGAACCGGGAGCCGGGGGAGAGACCCAGTACTTC.

The chain couples TRBV19 to TRBJ2-7, with D possibly being TRBD2 (6 bases). V shed 3 bases and J shed 0 bases, with 15 bases lying between them. Germline V gene lookup returns CDR1 LNHDA and CDR2 SQIVND (reference sequence). This CDR3 region has 16 residues. This CDR3 reads CASSMGGARSSYEQYF. CDR3 coding DNA: TGTGCCAGTAGTATGGGAGGCGCCCGAAGCTCCTACGAGCAGTACTTC.

Many counts were recorded for this clonotype. The chain recombines TRBV18 with TRBJ2-7, with 9 positions matching TRBD1. V lost 5 bases and J lost 2; bases outside the gene matches: 4. The CDR3 length is 14 residues. Germline loops: CDR1 KGHSH, CDR2 LQKENI. CDR3 in DNA: TGTGCCAGCTCAGCGGGACAGGGCGCCTACGAGCAGTACTTC. This encodes CASSAGQGAYEQYF.

This clonotype was detected only a few times. The chain recombines TRBV7-2 with TRBJ2-5, with 11 bases identical to TRBD2. Germline V gene sequence: CDR1 SGHTA, CDR2 FQGNSA. Trimming cost V 1 base and J 2 bases; bases outside gene matches: 6. The CDR3 contains 17 residues. CDR3 in amino acids: CASSLGPPSGGQETQYF. CDR3 in DNA: TGTGCCAGCAGCTTAGGGCCTCCTAGCGGGGGGCAAGAGACCCAGTACTTC.

At least ten counts were recorded for this clonotype. This rearrangement joins TRBV18 to TRBJ1-5, with 10 nucleotides matching TRBD1. In germline, CDR1 is KGHSH, CDR2 LQKENI. V trimming: 6 bases; J trimming: 7 bases; junction bases outside the gene matches: 6. There are 14 residues in the CDR3. CDR3: CASSETGGGQPQHF. CDR3 nucleotide sequence: TGTGCCAGCTCTGAGACAGGGGGCGGACAGCCCCAGCATTTT.

Many counts were recorded for this clonotype. The chain uses TRBV28 and TRBJ1-2; a possible D gene is TRBD1 (5 bases). CDR3 length: 13 residues. Trimming removed 3 bases at V and 4 bases at J, with 9 bases between. Germline V gives CDR1 MDHEN, CDR2 SYDVKM. CDR3: CASSLDNAYGYTF. The CDR3 DNA reads as TGTGCCAGCAGTTTGGACAACGCCTATGGCTACACCTTC.

This clonotype was found many times. The genes are TRBV27 and TRBJ2-1; TRBD2 matches at 9 bases. Germline V gives CDR1 MNHEY, CDR2 SMNVEV (reference sequence). The CDR3 sequence is 15 residues long. The V and J ends lost 3 bases and 3 bases, in that order; junction bases with no gene match: 3. CDR3 nucleotides: TGTGCCAGCAGTTTCCAAGCGGGAGGCTACAATGAGCAGTTCTTC. It translates to CASSFQAGGYNEQFF.

The chain is built from TRBV20-1 and TRBJ2-7; D call uncertain. This CDR3 is built from 12 residues. Trimming pared 0 bases from V and 2 bases from J, leaving 5 bases between. Germline V gene sequence: CDR1 DFQATT, CDR2 SNEGSKA (reference sequence). The DNA for the CDR3 is TGCAGTGCTAGAGAAGGCACCTACGAGCAGTACTTC. This sequence encodes CSAREGTYEQYF.

This clonotype came up many times. The CDR3 here is CASSLLQGSTEAFF. The DNA for the CDR3 is TGTGCCAGCAGCTTACTGCAGGGTAGCACTGAAGCTTTCTTT. The V call is TRBV11-2, the J call TRBJ1-1, with D maybe TRBD1 (5 bases). CDR1 is SGHAT, CDR2 FQNNGV, per germline. The CDR3 runs 14 residues. V lost 2 bases and J 4 bases, leaving 11 bases between the germline ends.

This clonotype was recorded at least ten times. The chain's CDR3 is CASSETAGLNQPQHF. DNA of the CDR3: TGTGCCAGCAGTGAGACGGCGGGGCTCAATCAGCCCCAGCATTTT. The chain recombines TRBV6-4 with TRBJ1-5; D perhaps matches TRBD1 (5 bases). Germline values: CDR1 MRHNA, CDR2 SNTAGT. CDR3 length equals 15 residues. The V end lost 3 bases, the J end lost 3 bases, and 12 bases lay between the germline ends.

At least ten counts were recorded for this clonotype. V is TRBV7-2 and J is TRBJ2-3; the D gene is possibly TRBD2 (7 bases). CDR3 length: 17 residues. V lost 2 bases and J lost 1, with 16 bases in between. Looked up from germline, CDR1 is SGHTA and CDR2 is FQGNSA. DNA for the CDR3: TGTGCCAGCAGCTTATTTGGGGGGGCCTCACGCACAGATACGCAGTATTTT. Amino acids: CASSLFGGASRTDTQYF.

This chain links TRBV6-6 with TRBJ1-1; D is possibly TRBD1 (5 bases). The germline V gene encodes CDR1 MNHNY and CDR2 SVGAGI (reference sequence). The CDR3 is made up of 15 amino acids. Trimming took off 0 bases at V and 2 bases at J, with 10 bases between the two ends. The CDR3 reads CASSYSQGRNTEAFF. Here the CDR3 DNA reads TGTGCCAGCAGTTACTCGCAGGGCAGAAACACTGAAGCTTTCTTT.

This clonotype was recorded many times. The J gene is TRBJ1-5, the V gene TRBV28; a weak D match, TRBD1 (6 bases). CDR3 length: 14 residues. CDR1 and CDR2 (germline): MDHEN, SYDVKM. Trimming removed 5 bases from V and 1 base from J, with 9 bases in between. Here the CDR3 reads CASSDRGSNQPQHF. For the CDR3, the DNA is TGTGCCAGCAGTGATAGGGGGAGCAATCAGCCCCAGCATTTT.

There are many counts of this clonotype. This chain links TRBV5-8 with TRBJ2-1, with D unresolved. Germline assignment: CDR1 SGHTS and CDR2 YDEGEE. The V and J ends lost 0 bases and 2 bases respectively, with 9 bases between them. The CDR3 spans 15 residues. CDR3 sequence: CASSLALQTYNEQFF. The CDR3 DNA follows: TGTGCCAGCAGCTTGGCTTTACAAACCTACAATGAGCAGTTCTTC.

This clonotype was seen repeatedly, ten times or more. The CDR3 coding sequence is TGTGCCAGCAGCTTACAATATGGCACCTCTGGAAACACCATATATTTT. Protein product: CASSLQYGTSGNTIYF. The rearrangement links TRBV7-8 to TRBJ1-3; no firm D call. The germline V gene has CDR1 SGHVS and CDR2 FQNEAQ. The CDR3 runs to 16 residues. Deletions cut 2 bases from V and 0 bases from J, with 11 bases between.

The chain is built from TRBV7-9 and TRBJ1-1; the D is unclear. V was cut by 3 bases and J by 4 bases, with 9 bases left in between. CDR1 and CDR2 from the germline V gene are SEHNR and FQNEAQ (reference sequence). The CDR3 is 13 amino acids. Written as DNA, the CDR3 is TGTGCCAGCAGCTTTGGGTTAGCCACTGAAGCTTTCTTT. Translation gives CASSFGLATEAFF.

In this sample, this clonotype turned up a few times. The J gene is TRBJ2-6, the V gene TRBV12-3 or TRBV12-4; TRBD1 matches at 7 bases. Germline trimming cut 5 bases from V and 2 bases from J; bases unmatched to any gene: 0. The CDR3 loop spans 14 amino acids. The CDR3 loop reads CASSQGAGANVLTF. The CDR3 coding sequence is TGTGCCAGCAGTCAGGGGGCTGGGGCCAACGTCCTGACTTTC.

This clonotype was found many times. The V call is TRBV28, the J call TRBJ2-2; weak D call: TRBD1 (6 bases). CDR1 is MDHEN, CDR2 SYDVKM, per germline. Trimming removed 7 bases from V and 3 bases from J, with 15 bases in between. This CDR3 is built from 15 residues. The CDR3 spells CASTPKRGYTGELFF. The CDR3 nucleotides read TGTGCCAGCACCCCTAAAAGGGGGTACACCGGGGAGCTGTTTTTT.

In this sample, this clonotype turned up many times. This sequence joins TRBV7-9 and TRBJ2-3, with D possibly matching TRBD1 (6 bases). This CDR3 is 14 amino acids long. Germline V gene lookup returns CDR1 SEHNR and CDR2 FQNEAQ (reference sequence). The ends were cut back, 7 bases at V and 1 base at J, with 12 bases in the middle. This CDR3 reads CASNRGGRTDTQYF. The CDR3 nucleotides are TGTGCCAGCAACAGAGGGGGTCGCACAGATACGCAGTATTTT.